The sequence of this TCR beta chain was determined in a study of T cells in Graves' hyperthyroidism and ophthalmopathy. Findings and caveats of the study: The model forecast ophthalmopathy, anticipating it by a median about six months before onset. A 13 V-J signature model discriminated ophthalmopathy versus stable hyperthyroidism.

Thyroid ultrasound and orbital computed tomography, with clinical symptoms and serum thyroxine and TRAb, informed diagnoses. PBMCs stemmed from over 7.5 ml fresh peripheral blood. The CDR3 is 16 amino acids. CDR1 and CDR2 (germline): SEHNR, FQNEAQ (reference sequence). Trimming took 5 bases from V and 3 from J, leaving 17 bases between them. Researchers took RNA transcripts and amplified the TCR beta CDR3 regions from them. The primer set for the first-round RT-PCR of the TCR CDR3 was HTBI. In TCRdb, the multiplex PCR reads were re-called with MiXCR into one record per CDR3 protein. The sample contains 450,000 to 650,000 distinct CDR3 sequences, more than 15% of which appear only once. Details on this clonotype: Its target is unknown.

The gene calls are TRBV7-9 and TRBJ2-1; the D is unclear. The sample comprised blood. The TCR was taken from a woman under 30 with Graves' ophthalmopathy. CDR3 in DNA: TGTGCCAGCAGCCCCAGATCCGGGCCCCTCTACAATGAGCAGTTCTTC. Encoded protein: CASSPRSGPLYNEQFF.